The 10 T cell receptor beta chains below come from one sample, sequenced in a study of T cell clonality in common variable immunodeficiency (dated by TCRdb to the mid-2010s). The library was made by the immunoSEQ multiplex PCR assay. Here the immuneACCESS table is served through TCRdb, limited to in-frame sequences with V and J called. Missing clones are a known gap in these copies; in checked studies unresolved V genes cover under half, and the rest lacks a known reason. The table records 40,000 to 50,000 clones for this sample, and not one of them appears only once. The top ten constitute more than 9% of the sample. Sequenced sample: peripheral blood mononuclear cells. The receptors derive from a person aged 18 to 75 in good health.

There are many counts of this clone. The CDR3 goes on 3 residues after the read ends, and that part is filled in from the germline J gene. V gene TRBV9 combines with J gene TRBJ2-1; a weak D match, TRBD2 (6 bases). The CDR3 spans 16 residues. V lost 5 bases and J 0 bases, leaving 15 bases between the germline ends. Per germline, CDR1 SGDLS and CDR2 YYNGEE. The sequenced part of the CDR3 DNA is TGTGCCAGCAGGGGGATTAGCGGCGGCTCCTACAATGAG. The encoded protein is CASRGISGGSYNE. The full CDR3 sequence reads CASRGISGGSYNEQFF.

At least ten counts were recorded for this clone. The read falls 3 residues short of the CDR3 end, and the missing part is taken from the germline J gene. The chain uses TRBV20-1 and TRBJ1-2; 7 bases agree with TRBD1. This CDR3 has 13 residues. After removal of 6 bases from V and 3 bases from J, the junction contained 7 bases not matched to a gene. Germline V gene sequence: CDR1 DFQATT, CDR2 SNEGSKA (reference sequence). The CDR3 sequence is CSAPTGTDYGYTF. The sequenced part of the CDR3 DNA is TGCAGTGCCCCGACAGGGACCGACTATGGC.

In its sample, this clone was seen many times. The read stops 3 residues short of the end of the CDR3; the missing end is completed from the germline J gene. The gene calls are TRBV5-1 and TRBJ2-2, with TRBD2 identical over 7 bases. This CDR3 has 16 amino acids. The germline CDR1 and CDR2 sequences are SGHRS and YFSETQ. J lost 4 bases, V lost 4 bases, and 10 bases had no gene match. CDR3 DNA (partial): TGCGCCAGCAGCCCCTGGGCGGGAGCCGGCACCGGGGAG. It codes for CASSPWAGAGTGE. In full, the CDR3 reads CASSPWAGAGTGELFF. Drawing the rest from reference TRBV5-1 and TRBJ2-2, the complete variable domain is KAGVTQTPRYLIKTRGQQVTLSCSPISGHRSVSWYQQTPGQGLQFLFEYFSETQRNKGNFPGRFSGRQFSNSRSEMNVSTLELGDSALYLCASSPWAGAGTGELFFGEGSRLTVL.

In its sample, this clone was seen a few times. The read ends 3 residues shy of where the CDR3 ends; the end is completed using the germline J gene. The rearrangement links TRBV18 to TRBJ1-3, with a weak D call TRBD1 (6 bases). The CDR3 totals 16 residues. The germline V and J ends were trimmed by 1 base and 3 bases, with 13 bases remaining between them. Germline values: CDR1 KGHSH, CDR2 LQKENI. The sequenced part of the CDR3 DNA is TGTGCCAGCTCACCACGCCCAGGGGCTTATGGAAACACC. Protein sequence: CASSPRPGAYGNT. The CDR3, in full, reads CASSPRPGAYGNTIYF.

In this sample, this clone is medium-sized. Partial CDR3 DNA: TGTGCCAGTACCCGGACTAGCGGGGGGTACACAGATACG. Its translation is CASTRTSGGYTDT. The whole CDR3 sequence is CASTRTSGGYTDTQYF. The chain recombines TRBV19 with TRBJ2-3; 14 nucleotides match TRBD2. Read data end 3 residues before the CDR3 end; the end is taken from the germline J gene. This CDR3 spans 16 amino acids. V was pared by 7 bases and J by 2 bases, with 5 bases of the junction left unmatched. CDR1 and CDR2 from the germline V gene are LNHDA and SQIVND (reference sequence).

In this sample, this clone turned up many times. The CDR3 end is not reached by the read, which stops 3 residues before it; the germline J gene fills it in. This chain links TRBV5-1 with TRBJ2-1; 8 positions agree with TRBD2. The CDR3 covers 14 residues. Per germline, CDR1 SGHRS and CDR2 YFSETQ. With V trimmed by 5 bases and J by 3 bases, 4 bases remained unmatched. CDR3 sequence: CASSGAGDYNEQFF. The sequenced part of the CDR3 DNA is TGCGCCAGCAGTGGAGCGGGAGACTACAATGAG.

This clone has at least ten counts. The CDR3 end lies 3 residues beyond the end of the read and is filled in from the germline J gene. This chain connects TRBV7-8 to TRBJ2-1; weak D call: TRBD1 (6 bases). This CDR3 has 14 amino acids. Trimming cost V 3 bases and J 7 bases, with 13 bases left between them. Germline-derived CDR1 and CDR2 are SGHVS and FQNEAQ. CDR3 DNA (partial): TGTGCCAGCAGCTTCCGGGATCAGGGGAATGAG. Protein product: CASSFRDQGNE. The full CDR3 reads CASSFRDQGNEQFF.

This clone was observed at least ten times. The read is 3 residues too short to cover the CDR3 end, so that end is filled in from the germline J gene. The chain carries TRBV4-2 and TRBJ2-7; weak D call: TRBD1 (6 bases). This CDR3 region has 16 residues. Trimming shortened V by 0 bases and J by 2 bases, and 14 bases separated the two germline ends. Germline V gives CDR1 LGHNA, CDR2 YNFKEQ. CDR3: CASSQDPRGLTYEQYF. The covered CDR3 bases are TGTGCCAGCAGCCAAGATCCCAGGGGCTTAACCTACGAG.

This clone showed up many times. The read stops 3 residues short of the end of the CDR3; the missing end is completed from the germline J gene. This chain joins TRBV18 and TRBJ1-1; TRBD1 matches at 7 bases. The CDR3 is 16 amino acids. V trimming: 3 bases; J trimming: 1 base; junction bases outside the gene matches: 8. CDR1 KGHSH and CDR2 LQKENI come from the germline V gene. CDR3 loop: CASSPANDRENTEAFF. The part of the CDR3 DNA that was read is TGTGCCAGCTCACCGGCAAACGACAGGGAGAACACTGAA.

This clone has at least ten counts. The CDR3 goes on 3 residues after the read ends, and that part is filled in from the germline J gene. V usage is TRBV7-6 and J usage is TRBJ1-6, with 9 bases lining up with TRBD1. The J segment lost 10 bases and the V segment lost 5 bases, leaving 9 bases of the junction unmatched. The germline V gene has CDR1 SGHVS and CDR2 FNYEAQ. CDR3 length: 15 residues. CDR3 bases read: TGTGCCAGCAGCATTACCGGGACAGGGTACTCACCC. This sequence encodes CASSITGTGYSP. The whole CDR3 is CASSITGTGYSPLHF.